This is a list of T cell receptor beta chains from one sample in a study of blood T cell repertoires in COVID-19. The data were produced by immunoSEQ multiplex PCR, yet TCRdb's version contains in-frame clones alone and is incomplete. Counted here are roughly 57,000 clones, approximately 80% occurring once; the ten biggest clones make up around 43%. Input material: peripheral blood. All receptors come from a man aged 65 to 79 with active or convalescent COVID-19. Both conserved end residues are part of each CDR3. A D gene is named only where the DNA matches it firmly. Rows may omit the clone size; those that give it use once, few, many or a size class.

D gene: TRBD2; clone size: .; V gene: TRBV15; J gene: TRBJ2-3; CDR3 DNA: TGTGCCACCAGCAAAACTAGCGGGAGCCCAGATACGCAGTATTTT; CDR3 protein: CATSKTSGSPDTQYF
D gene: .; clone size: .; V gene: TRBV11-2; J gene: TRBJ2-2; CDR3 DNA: TGTGCCAGCAGCTCAAAACCCGGGGGTTACGGGGAGCTGTTTTTT; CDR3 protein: CASSSKPGGYGELFF
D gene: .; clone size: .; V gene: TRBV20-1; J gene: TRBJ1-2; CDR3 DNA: TGCAGTGGAACACCACACTATGGCTACACCTTC; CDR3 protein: CSGTPHYGYTF
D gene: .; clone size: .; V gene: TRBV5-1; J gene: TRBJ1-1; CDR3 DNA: TGCGCCAGCAGCTTGGCGGCAGGGTTGAACACTGAAGCTTTCTTT; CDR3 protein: CASSLAAGLNTEAFF
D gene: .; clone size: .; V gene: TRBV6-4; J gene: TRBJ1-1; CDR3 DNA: TGTGCCAGCAGGCAGGGTGTGAACACTGAAGCTTTCTTT; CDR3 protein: CASRQGVNTEAFF
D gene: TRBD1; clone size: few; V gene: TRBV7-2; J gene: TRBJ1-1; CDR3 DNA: TGTGCCAGCAGCCTGGGGACAGGGAGGATGACTGAAGCTTTCTTT; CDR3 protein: CASSLGTGRMTEAFF
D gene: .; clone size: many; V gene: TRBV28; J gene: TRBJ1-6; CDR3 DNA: TGTGCCAGCAGTTTAGGGCAAAAGGATTCACCCCTCCACTTT; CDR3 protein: CASSLGQKDSPLHF
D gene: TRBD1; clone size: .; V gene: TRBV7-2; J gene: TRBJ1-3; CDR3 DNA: TGTGCCAGCAGCCCGCAGGGGGTTCGATCTGGAAACACCATATATTTT; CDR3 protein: CASSPQGVRSGNTIYF
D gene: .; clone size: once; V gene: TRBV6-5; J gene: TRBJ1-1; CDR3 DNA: TGTGCCAGCAGTTACCAGGGTCGTGTCACTGAAGCTTTCTTT; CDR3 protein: CASSYQGRVTEAFF
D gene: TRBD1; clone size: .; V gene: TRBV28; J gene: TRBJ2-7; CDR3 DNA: TGTGCCAGCAGCCGGACAGGGCCATACTCCTACGAGCAGTACTTC; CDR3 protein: CASSRTGPYSYEQYF
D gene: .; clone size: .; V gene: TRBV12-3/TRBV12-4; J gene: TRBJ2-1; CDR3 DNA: TGTGCCAGCAAAAACAGGGTGGGTAATGAGCAGTTCTTC; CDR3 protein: CASKNRVGNEQFF
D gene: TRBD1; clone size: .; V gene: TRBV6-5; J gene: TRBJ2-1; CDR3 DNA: TGTGCCAGCAGTTACTCGAACAGGGGGCCTTACAATGAGCAGTTCTTC; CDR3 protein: CASSYSNRGPYNEQFF
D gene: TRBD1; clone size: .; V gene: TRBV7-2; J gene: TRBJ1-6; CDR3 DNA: TGTGCCAGCAGCCCCTTAGGACAGGGTTCTTCACCCCTCCACTTT; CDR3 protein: CASSPLGQGSSPLHF
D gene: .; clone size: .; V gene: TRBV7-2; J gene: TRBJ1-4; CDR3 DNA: TGTGCCAGCAGCGTACGACAGGCCTCTCCGGAAAAACTGTTTTTT; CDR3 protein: CASSVRQASPEKLFF
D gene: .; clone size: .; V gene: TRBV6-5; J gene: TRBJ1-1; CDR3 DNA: TGTGCCAGCAGTTACCTCGGAGGACGGGGCACTGAAGCTTTCTTT; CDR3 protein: CASSYLGGRGTEAFF
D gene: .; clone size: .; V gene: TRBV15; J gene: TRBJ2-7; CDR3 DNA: TGTGCCACCAGCAGAGGTACTGGTGAGCAGTACTTC; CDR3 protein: CATSRGTGEQYF
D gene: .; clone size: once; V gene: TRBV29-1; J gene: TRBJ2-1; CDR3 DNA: TGCAGCGTTGACCAGGGGAGCTCCTACAATGAGCAGTTCTTC; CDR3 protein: CSVDQGSSYNEQFF
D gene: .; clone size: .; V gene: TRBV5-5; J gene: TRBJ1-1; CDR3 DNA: TGTGCCAGCAGCACACCTTTGAACACTGAAGCTTTCTTT; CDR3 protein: CASSTPLNTEAFF
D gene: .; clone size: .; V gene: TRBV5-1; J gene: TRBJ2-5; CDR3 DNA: TGCGCCAGTGCTGGGCCGGCCCAAGAGACCCAGTACTTC; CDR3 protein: CASAGPAQETQYF
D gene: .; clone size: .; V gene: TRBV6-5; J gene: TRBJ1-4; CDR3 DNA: TGTGCCACTTACAGGGAATCCACAACTAATGAAAAACTGTTTTTT; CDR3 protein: CATYRESTTNEKLFF
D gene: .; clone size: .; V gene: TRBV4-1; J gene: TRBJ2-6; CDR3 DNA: TGCGCCAGCAGCCAAGATCTGGACAGACCTGGGGCCAACGTCCTGACTTTC; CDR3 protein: CASSQDLDRPGANVLTF
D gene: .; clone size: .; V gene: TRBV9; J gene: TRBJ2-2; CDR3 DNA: TGTGCCAGCAGCCCCGGGGGGCTCACCGGGGAGCTGTTTTTT; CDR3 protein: CASSPGGLTGELFF
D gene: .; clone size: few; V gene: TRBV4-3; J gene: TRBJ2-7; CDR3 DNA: TGCGCCAGCAGCCCGGGGGTCTCCAAGCACTACGAGCAGTACTTC; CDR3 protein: CASSPGVSKHYEQYF